The 2 T cell receptor beta chains below all came from one sample that was sequenced in a study of technical replicates of blood from a few donors. TCRdb keeps only in-frame clones here, not all; method: immunoSEQ multiplex PCR. The table records 60,000 to 90,000 clones, roughly 96% of them present only once. Sequencing was performed on T cells isolated from PBMCs. These receptors were obtained from a human donor in good health.

The V call is TRBV5-4, the J call TRBJ2-1, with a tentative D call TRBD1 (5 bases). CDR1 and CDR2 (germline): SGHNT, YYREEE (reference sequence). The CDR3 contains 13 residues. V shed 0 bases and J shed 15 bases, with 16 bases lying between them. The CDR3 DNA reads as TGTGCCAGCAGCTTGGCCGGTTTACAGGAAACGTTCTTC. Translating gives CASSLAGLQETFF.

This clone was observed a handful of times. The chain recombines TRBV18 with TRBJ1-1; D possibly corresponds to TRBD1 (6 bases). Trimming removed 6 bases from V and 4 bases from J, with 12 bases in between. This CDR3 has 13 amino acids. From germline, CDR1 is KGHSH and CDR2 LQKENI. This CDR3 reads CASSATGTTEAFF. The CDR3 nucleotides are TGTGCCAGCTCCGCGACAGGAACCACTGAAGCTTTCTTT.